This TCR beta chain is from a study of post-analysis software for immune sequencing data. Findings and caveats of the study: Significantly lower normalized Chao1 diversity was seen in multiple sclerosis patients than in controls.

cDNA libraries of TCR beta carried unique molecular identifiers. Researchers reported roughly 510,000 cDNA molecules coming from about 1 to 10 million T cells. TCRdb used MiXCR to reprocess the PCR reads, holding one entry per CDR3 protein. The sample comprises fewer than 550,000 distinct CDR3 sequences, approximately 31% of which are singletons, and around 6.1% rests with the top ten. A note on this clonotype: The antigen is not known.

The clonotype was recovered from a girl aged 2-17 years with multiple sclerosis. Material for sequencing was blood.

The CDR3 DNA is TGTGCCAGCAGCTTCGGTCCGGCGGATGAGCAGTTCTTC. This encodes CASSFGPADEQFF. The V gene is TRBV5-5, the J gene TRBJ2-1; unclear D gene. Germline V lookup: CDR1 SGHKS, CDR2 YYEKEE (reference sequence). The CDR3 sequence is 13 residues long. V shed 2 bases and J shed 8 bases, with 11 bases lying between them.